These T cell receptor beta chains were read from a single sample in a study of blood T cell repertoires in COVID-19. Sequenced by immunoSEQ multiplex PCR; TCRdb stores in-frame clones only, minus some. The table has about 100,000 clones, more than 70% seen once; the top ten hold around 13%. The sequenced sample was peripheral blood. These receptors were obtained from a human donor in a cohort sampled during active COVID-19. CDR3s include the opening cysteine and the closing phenylalanine or tryptophan. D genes are given only for firm matches. Size is omitted from some rows. Given values are once, few, many or a class for expanded clones.

>TRBD2|.|TRBV6-5|TRBJ2-7
TGTGCCAGCACCGACGGGCCTAGCGGGGCCTACGAGCAGTACTTC
CASTDGPSGAYEQYF
>TRBD2|.|TRBV10-1|TRBJ2-7
TGCGCCAGCAGTGCGGCTAGCGGGGGTCGTTGGTACTTC
CASSAASGGRWYF
>TRBD2|.|TRBV11-2|TRBJ2-7
TGTGCCAGCAGCCGCGCCCCTAGCGGGGGAATCTACGAGCAGTACTTC
CASSRAPSGGIYEQYF
>.|.|TRBV7-9|TRBJ2-2
TGTGCCAGCAGCTTCACGGTCGGGGAGCTGTTTTTT
CASSFTVGELFF
>.|.|TRBV6-5|TRBJ2-7
TGTGCCAGCAGTCCGGGACAACGGCTCTACGAGCAGTACTTC
CASSPGQRLYEQYF
>.|.|TRBV29-1|TRBJ2-3
TGCAGCGTTGGTTCCGGGACAGATACGCAGTATTTT
CSVGSGTDTQYF
>TRBD1|.|TRBV7-9|TRBJ2-5
TGTGCCAGCAGCCTCGGGACAGCAGAAGAGACCCAGTACTTC
CASSLGTAEETQYF
>TRBD2|.|TRBV3-1/TRBV3-2|TRBJ2-5
TGTGCCAGCAGCCGTCGACTAGCGGGGGGGCGGGAGACCCAGTACTTC
CASSRRLAGGRETQYF
>.|.|TRBV18|TRBJ1-1
TGTGCCAGCTCCCTAGCCGGGACTGGAAACACTGAAGCTTTCTTT
CASSLAGTGNTEAFF
>.|.|TRBV9|TRBJ2-1
TGTGCCAGCAGCGCGGGTGACTACAATGAGCAGTTCTTC
CASSAGDYNEQFF
>TRBD1|.|TRBV14|TRBJ2-1
TGTGCCAGCAGCCTTCGGGACAGGGGTGGTAACAATGAGCAGTTCTTC
CASSLRDRGGNNEQFF
>.|once|TRBV10-3|TRBJ1-3
TGTGCCATCAGTGATTCCGCCTCTAGCTCTGGAAACACCATATATTTT
CAISDSASSSGNTIYF
>.|.|TRBV5-1|TRBJ2-3
TGCGCCAGCAGCTTGTCAGGGGCCGGCACAGATACGCAGTATTTT
CASSLSGAGTDTQYF
>TRBD2|.|TRBV7-9|TRBJ2-1
TGTGCCAGCAGCTACCGGGAGGGCCCGGGTAATGAGCAGTTCTTC
CASSYREGPGNEQFF
>.|.|TRBV9|TRBJ1-6
TGTGCCAGCAGCGTAGGGACACTCAGGGCACCCCTCCACTTT
CASSVGTLRAPLHF
>.|.|TRBV7-8|TRBJ2-6
TGTGCCAGCAGCTTGGCCTCTCCTGGGGCCAACGTCCTGACTTTC
CASSLASPGANVLTF
>.|.|TRBV30|TRBJ2-1
TGTGCCTGGAGTGGACTAAATGAGCAGTTCTTC
CAWSGLNEQFF
>TRBD1|.|TRBV10-1|TRBJ1-1
TGCGCCAGCGCCCCGTACCGACAGGGGAAAGCTTTCTTT
CASAPYRQGKAFF
>.|.|TRBV19|TRBJ1-6
TGTGCCAGTAGTAGACAGGCGTCCTCTTCACCCCTCCACTTT
CASSRQASSSPLHF
>TRBD1|few|TRBV6-5|TRBJ2-7
TGTGCCAGCTGGGGTTTCGGACAGGGAAATTACGAGCAGTACTTC
CASWGFGQGNYEQYF
>TRBD2|.|TRBV11-2|TRBJ2-5
TGTGCCAGCAGACACGTCTGGGGACTAGCGGGAGTTAGGGAGACCCAGTACTTC
CASRHVWGLAGVRETQYF
>.|.|TRBV11-2|TRBJ1-2
TGTGCCAGCAGTTTCGGGACACTTGGCTACACCTTC
CASSFGTLGYTF
>TRBD2|.|TRBV3-1/TRBV3-2|TRBJ2-5
TGTGCCAGCAGCGAGTCTAGCGGGGGGAAAGAGACCCAGTACTTC
CASSESSGGKETQYF
>.|.|TRBV6-1|TRBJ2-2
TGTGCCAGCAGTGAGACTTATTCCGGGGAGCTGTTTTTT
CASSETYSGELFF